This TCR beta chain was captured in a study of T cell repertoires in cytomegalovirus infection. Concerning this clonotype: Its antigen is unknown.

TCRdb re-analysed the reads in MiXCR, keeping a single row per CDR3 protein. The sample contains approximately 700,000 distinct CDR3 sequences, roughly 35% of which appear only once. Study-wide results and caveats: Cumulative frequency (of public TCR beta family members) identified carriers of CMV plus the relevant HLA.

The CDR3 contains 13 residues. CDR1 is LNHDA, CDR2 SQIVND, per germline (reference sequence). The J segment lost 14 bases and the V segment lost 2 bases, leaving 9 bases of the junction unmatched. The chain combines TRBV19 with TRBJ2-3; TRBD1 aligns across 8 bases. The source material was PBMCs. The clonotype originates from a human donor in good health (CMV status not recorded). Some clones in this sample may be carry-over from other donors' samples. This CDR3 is CASSIRPGQDVYF. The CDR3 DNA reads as TGTGCCAGTAGTATACGACCGGGACAGGATGTGTATTTT.